The 12 T cell receptor beta chains reported below all come from one sample, sequenced in a study of Ad26.COV2.S vaccination and SARS-CoV-2 variants. Treatment given: some 20 received Ad26.COV2.S at low or high dose, single or two shots; about 5 received placebo; per-sample allocation not given. The samples were gathered on day 63 after the first injection of vaccine or placebo. The method was immunoSEQ multiplex PCR; TCRdb's version includes in-frame clones alone and lacks a portion of them. The sample consists of hundreds of thousands of clones, around nine tenths of them appearing once. The sequencing here drew on peripheral blood, taken in a trial of Ad26.COV2.S vaccine versus placebo. The receptors were gathered from a person between 18 and 59 years old who received the Ad26.COV2.S COVID-19 vaccine or a placebo.

This rearrangement joins TRBV24-1 to TRBJ1-4; no reliable D call. The CDR3 has 11 residues. Germline assignment: CDR1 KGHDR and CDR2 SFDVKD. V was clipped by 9 bases and J by 6 bases, with 7 bases between them. The CDR3 nucleotides are TGTGCCACCCAGGCCTATGAAAAACTGTTTTTT. This translates into CATQAYEKLFF.

This clone has just a few counts. The gene calls are TRBV3-1 (or the pseudogene TRBV3-2) and TRBJ1-6, with D possibly TRBD1 on 5 matching bases. CDR3 length: 15 residues. CDR1 and CDR2 from the germline V gene are LGHDT and YNNKEL (reference sequence). Trimming took off 5 bases at V and 4 bases at J, with 12 bases between the two ends. In nucleotides, the CDR3 is TGTGCCAGCAGCTCTACCGGGGGGTATAATTCACCCCTCCACTTT. It codes for CASSSTGGYNSPLHF.

On this clone itself: Other DNA sequences in the sample encode the same CDR3. The chain is built from TRBV19 and TRBJ1-5; D not certain. Trimming took off 3 bases at V and 0 bases at J, with 3 bases between the two ends. The length of the CDR3 is 13 residues. Looked up from germline, CDR1 is LNHDA and CDR2 is SQIVND (reference sequence). CDR3 protein: CASSMGSNQPQHF. CDR3 sequence (DNA): TGTGCCAGTAGTATGGGTAGCAATCAGCCCCAGCATTTT.

V and J are TRBV30 and TRBJ1-6; D is uncertain. With 8 bases removed from V and 12 bases from J, the gap between germline ends came to 17 bases. The CDR3 sequence is 12 residues long. The germline V gene has CDR1 GTSNPN and CDR2 SVGIG (reference sequence). The CDR3 loop reads CASPSRTGPLHF. The CDR3 DNA follows: TGTGCCAGTCCGAGCCGCACCGGACCCCTCCACTTT.

The chain combines TRBV3-1 (or the pseudogene TRBV3-2) with TRBJ2-4, with TRBD1 identical over 8 bases. Trimming at V came to 2 bases and at J to 15 bases, leaving 18 bases not matched to a gene. The CDR3 has 16 amino acids. Per the germline V gene, CDR1 is LGHDT and CDR2 is YNNKEL (reference sequence). DNA for the CDR3: TGTGCCAGCAGCCAACACAATACGGACAGGGACCGTTCCTGGTACTTC. Translated, it gives CASSQHNTDRDRSWYF.

The chain is built from TRBV19 and TRBJ1-5; a weak D match, TRBD1 (5 bases). The germline CDR1 and CDR2 sequences are LNHDA and SQIVND (reference sequence). Trimming took 5 bases from V and 2 from J, leaving 13 bases between them. The CDR3 runs 15 residues. In DNA, the CDR3 is TGTGCCAGTAGTCGACCTAAAGGGGGCAATCAGCCCCAGCATTTT. As protein: CASSRPKGGNQPQHF.

The chain combines TRBV6-4 with TRBJ1-3; maybe TRBD1 (5 bases). This CDR3 region has 12 residues. CDR1 MRHNA and CDR2 SNTAGT come from the germline V gene. Deletions cut 10 bases from V and 7 bases from J, with 14 bases between. In DNA form, the CDR3 reads TGTGCCACCACCAAGGAGGGGAACACCATATATTTT. Its protein product is CATTKEGNTIYF.

The V gene is TRBV5-5, the J gene TRBJ1-1, with TRBD1 matching 9 bases. The V gene's germline CDR1 is SGHKS and CDR2 YYEKEE (reference sequence). The CDR3 sequence is 16 residues long. The V gene end was trimmed by 3 bases and the J gene end by 1 base; junction bases not matched to a gene: 7. This CDR3 reads CASSSPDRGWNTEAFF. The CDR3 DNA follows: TGTGCCAGCAGCTCGCCGGACAGGGGCTGGAACACTGAAGCTTTCTTT.

The chain joins TRBV19 to TRBJ2-2; D uncertain. The CDR3 sequence is 16 residues long. Trimming took off 5 bases at V and 4 bases at J, with 17 bases between the two ends. The germline V gene has CDR1 LNHDA and CDR2 SQIVND (reference sequence). CDR3 protein: CASSSNGQPFTGELFF. The CDR3 nucleotides are TGTGCCAGTAGTTCCAACGGCCAACCCTTCACCGGGGAGCTGTTTTTT.

V gene TRBV7-9 combines with J gene TRBJ2-5, with D uncertain. CDR3 length equals 14 residues. V lost 4 bases and J 5 bases, leaving 14 bases between the germline ends. CDR1 SEHNR and CDR2 FQNEAQ come from the germline V gene (reference sequence). This chain's CDR3 is CASSSPRAWETQYF. CDR3 DNA: TGTGCCAGCAGCTCGCCTCGGGCATGGGAGACCCAGTACTTC. Drawing the rest from reference TRBV7-9 and TRBJ2-5, the complete variable domain is DTGVSQNPRHKITKRGQNVTFRCDPISEHNRLYWYRQTLGQGPEFLTYFQNEAQLEKSRLLSDRFSAERPKGSFSTLEIQRTEQGDSAMYLCASSSPRAWETQYFGPGTRLLVL.

The chain recombines TRBV7-9 with TRBJ1-2, with D possibly being TRBD1 (5 bases). Per germline, CDR1 SEHNR and CDR2 FQNEAQ (reference sequence). Deletions cut 6 bases from V and 12 bases from J, with 14 bases between. This CDR3 is built from 11 residues. The CDR3 region is CASSFQGSNTF. CDR3 DNA sequence: TGTGCCAGCAGTTTCCAGGGTTCAAACACCTTC.

The chain recombines TRBV7-3 with TRBJ2-2; D is uncertain. V was pared by 4 bases and J by 3 bases, with 6 bases between. Germline lookup yields CDR1 SGHTA and CDR2 FQGTGA. This CDR3 has 13 residues. The DNA of the CDR3 is TGTGCCAGCAGCTCGACTTACACCGGGGAGCTGTTTTTT. Translation: CASSSTYTGELFF.